This entry describes one TCR beta chain. Antigen unknown. Germline assignment: CDR1 WNHNN and CDR2 SYGVQD (reference sequence). This CDR3 is 16 amino acids long. The V and J ends lost 4 bases and 0 bases respectively, with 13 bases between them. This sample stems from a study of cytomegalovirus exposure and HLA in healthy donors. Broader study findings: It was about 180 TCR beta chains that were listed as cytomegalovirus-associated.

The assay was immunoSEQ multiplex PCR, and TCRdb's table has in-frame clones only and misses some. The sample has tens of thousands of clones, about 94% seen once. This receptor was obtained from a man aged 18 to 30 in good health and CMV-seropositive. This chain connects TRBV10-1 to TRBJ2-1, with a weak D call TRBD1 (6 bases). The specimen was PBMCs. The CDR3 DNA follows: TGCGCCAGCAGTGCCCAACTAGGGGGCTCCTACAATGAGCAGTTCTTC. Its protein is CASSAQLGGSYNEQFF.